This is a list of T cell receptor beta chains from one sample in a study of Graves' ophthalmopathy and Graves' hyperthyroidism. Each CDR3 protein is one row after TCRdb ran MiXCR on the multiplex PCR reads. The table records 300,000 to 350,000 distinct CDR3 sequences, roughly 15% of them present only once. The sample was peripheral blood. Receptors were obtained from an adult man with Graves' ophthalmopathy. Each CDR3 is given with its conserved first and last residue. The D gene is left open where the match is weak. Expanded clones get a size class; other rows say once, few or many, or leave the size out.

d_gene,j_gene,abundance,v_gene,CDR3nt,CDR3aa
-,TRBJ1-2,many,TRBV6-1,TGTGCCAGCACCCCCCCGGGCCTCTATGGCTACACCTTC,CASTPPGLYGYTF
-,TRBJ2-5,-,TRBV6-1,TGTGCCAGCAGCAACGCGGGGGCTGAGGAGACCCAGTACTTC,CASSNAGAEETQYF
-,TRBJ1-2,many,TRBV20-1,TGCAGCGCCATCCCCGGGGCAGGGTATACGCACGGCTACACCTTC,CSAIPGAGYTHGYTF
TRBD1,TRBJ2-5,many,TRBV28,TGTGCCAGCAGAACCGACAGGGCGGCGGAGAGAGAGACCCAGTACTTC,CASRTDRAAERETQYF
-,TRBJ2-5,few,TRBV20-1,TGCAGTCCGGAACCAGGGAGGTTAGAGACCCAGTACTTC,CSPEPGRLETQYF
TRBD2,TRBJ2-3,many,TRBV6-4,TGTGCCAGCAGTACCGATTCTAGCGGGAGCGACACAGATACGCAGTATTTT,CASSTDSSGSDTDTQYF
-,TRBJ1-2,many,TRBV7-2,TGTGCCAGCAGCTTAGACCCGGGTTCCTATGGCTACACCTTC,CASSLDPGSYGYTF
TRBD1,TRBJ1-2,-,TRBV6-5,TGTGCCAGCAGTTACTGGGGACAGGGAAATGGCTACACCTTC,CASSYWGQGNGYTF
-,TRBJ2-2,many,TRBV12-3/TRBV12-4,TGTGCCAGCAGTCCTACGGGGGCCGGGGAGCTGTTTTTT,CASSPTGAGELFF
TRBD1,TRBJ1-2,-,TRBV19,TGTGCCAGTAGTTCCCCGGACAGGGGGGTCTATGGCTACACCTTC,CASSSPDRGVYGYTF
-,TRBJ1-2,many,TRBV28,TGTGCCATCAGGACAGATTGGAACTATGGCTACACCTTC,CAIRTDWNYGYTF
-,TRBJ1-5,many,TRBV5-1,TGCGCCAGCAGCGGGGCCGGGACACGGGGTGAGGCCCAGCATTTT,CASSGAGTRGEAQHF
TRBD2,TRBJ2-7,many,TRBV11-2,TGTGCCAGCAGCCGTTATCCGGCCGGGACTAGCACCTCCTACGAGCAGTACTTC,CASSRYPAGTSTSYEQYF
TRBD2,TRBJ2-7,many,TRBV10-3,TGTGCCATCACTAAAGGAAGAAGCGGGAGGTTGTACGAGCAGTACTTC,CAITKGRSGRLYEQYF
-,TRBJ2-7,-,TRBV6-1,TGTGCCAGCAGTGAAATGGGGGTGGGGTACGAGCAGTACTTC,CASSEMGVGYEQYF
-,TRBJ1-2,many,TRBV24-1,TGTGCCACCAGTGATTTGGGGCAGAACTATGGCTACACCTTC,CATSDLGQNYGYTF
-,TRBJ2-5,many,TRBV6-1,TGTGCCAGCAGTGAAACAGAAGGGGAGACCCAGTACTTC,CASSETEGETQYF
-,TRBJ1-5,many,TRBV29-1,TGCAGCGTTGTAGTCAGGGTGGGTCAGCCCCAGCATTTT,CSVVVRVGQPQHF
-,TRBJ2-5,many,TRBV4-1,TGCGCCAGCAGCCAAGGGGGGGCCTGGGAGACCCAGTACTTC,CASSQGGAWETQYF
-,TRBJ2-7,many,TRBV4-2,TGTGCCAGCAGCCGAGAGTGGGGGGACAACGAGCAGTACTTC,CASSREWGDNEQYF
-,TRBJ1-5,many,TRBV19,TGTGCCAGTAGACCCGCCGCGGGCAATCAGCCCCAGCATTTT,CASRPAAGNQPQHF
-,TRBJ2-7,many,TRBV11-2,TGTGCCAGCAGCTTAGATCGGGGTTTAGGGTACGAGCAGTACTTC,CASSLDRGLGYEQYF
-,TRBJ1-1,many,TRBV19,TGTGCCAGTAGTATAGATCGTTGGACATGGGCTTTCTTT,CASSIDRWTWAFF
-,TRBJ1-1,many,TRBV6-5,TGTGCCAGCAGTTATCGGGGGAGGTGGACTGAAGCTTTCTTT,CASSYRGRWTEAFF
TRBD1,TRBJ1-2,many,TRBV30,TGTGCCTGGACCCCTGACAGGGGCAACTATGGCTACACCTTC,CAWTPDRGNYGYTF
TRBD1,TRBJ2-5,many,TRBV5-6,TGTGCCAGCAGCTTCCCCCAGGGGGTGACCCAGTACTTC,CASSFPQGVTQYF
-,TRBJ1-1,-,TRBV6-1,TGTGCCAGCAGTCTGACGGGGAAGAACACTGAAGCTTTCTTT,CASSLTGKNTEAFF
TRBD1,TRBJ2-2,many,TRBV27,TGTGCCAGCAGTCCCGGACAGGTCGGCGGGGAGCTGTTTTTT,CASSPGQVGGELFF
-,TRBJ1-2,many,TRBV28,TGTGCCAGCAGTTTACCCGGGGACTATGGCTACACCTTC,CASSLPGDYGYTF
-,TRBJ1-1,many,TRBV14,TGTGCCAGCAGCCAAACCAAAGAGGTGGGGACTGAAGCTTTCTTT,CASSQTKEVGTEAFF
-,TRBJ2-7,many,TRBV4-2,TGTGCCAGCAGCCCCCCGGGACAACGATCCTACGAGCAGTACTTC,CASSPPGQRSYEQYF
TRBD1,TRBJ2-7,many,TRBV15,TGTGCCACCAGCAGACCGGGACAGCTTACCTACGAGCAGTACTTC,CATSRPGQLTYEQYF
TRBD1,TRBJ2-7,many,TRBV29-1,TGCAGCGTTGAAGACTGGACAGGGGCCTCCTACGAGCAGTACTTC,CSVEDWTGASYEQYF
-,TRBJ2-6,many,TRBV20-1,TGCAGTGCTAATCGGGTTGGTTCTTCGGCAGGGCACTCTGGGGCCAACGTCCTGACTTTC,CSANRVGSSAGHSGANVLTF
-,TRBJ2-7,-,TRBV6-1,TGTGCCAGCAAGGGGGGCGCTTCGATCTGGTACTTC,CASKGGASIWYF
-,TRBJ1-1,many,TRBV6-1,TGTGCCAGCAGTGAATATAGGGGGACTGAAGCTTTCTTT,CASSEYRGTEAFF
TRBD2,TRBJ2-1,-,TRBV6-1,TGTGCCAGTCTCCCCAGCGGGAGCTCCTACAATGAGCAGTTCTTC,CASLPSGSSYNEQFF
-,TRBJ2-6,many,TRBV4-2,TGTGCCAGCAGCAGGAGGGGGCGGCTCTCTGGGGCCAACGTCCTGACTTTC,CASSRRGRLSGANVLTF
-,TRBJ2-2,many,TRBV11-2,TGTGCCAGCAGCTCCCCATCGGCAGGTGTCCGGGAGCTGTTTTTT,CASSSPSAGVRELFF
-,TRBJ2-7,-,TRBV24-1,TGTGCCACCTCCCCGGATGGGGGGAGATACGAGCAGTACTTC,CATSPDGGRYEQYF
TRBD1,TRBJ1-4,few,TRBV2,TGTGCCAGCAGGACCGGGACAGGGTCGACTAATGAAAAACTGTTTTTT,CASRTGTGSTNEKLFF
-,TRBJ2-7,many,TRBV12-3/TRBV12-4,TGTGCCAGCAGTTTGGGGACCCACGAGCAGTACTTC,CASSLGTHEQYF
TRBD2,TRBJ2-2,-,TRBV19,TGTGCCAGTAGTACCCAAGCTGGAATAGGACTAGCGGGGGGGATGAACACCGGGGAGCTGTTTTTT,CASSTQAGIGLAGGMNTGELFF
TRBD1,TRBJ1-6,-,TRBV12-3/TRBV12-4,TGTGCCAGCAGTTTGGGGGGACAGAGGGTACCCCTCCACTTT,CASSLGGQRVPLHF